The next 16 T cell receptor beta chains were all read from a single sample in a study of vaccination and CD4 T cells after COVID-19. Their antigens remain unidentified. Stated treatment: approximately nine-day PBMC culture with coronavirus spike peptide pools or control peptides (ViraFEST assay). Sequence data for DNA of cultured CD4+ T cells were generated by the Oncomine TCR Beta short-read assay. TCRdb ran MiXCR on the PCR reads and lists one entry per CDR3 protein. Counted here are more than 11,000 distinct CDR3 sequences, more than 45% occurring once; the ten biggest clones make up roughly 9%. The material sequenced was CD4+ T cells from blood, cultured in vitro. These receptor sequences come from a human donor who had recovered from COVID-19.

The chain is built from TRBV20-1 and TRBJ2-1; 11 bases match TRBD2. From germline, CDR1 is DFQATT and CDR2 SNEGSKA (reference sequence). The CDR3 runs to 15 residues. V was pared by 1 base and J by 5 bases, with 4 bases of the junction left unmatched. For the CDR3, the DNA is TGCAGTGCTAGAGCCGGGACTAGCGGTGACAATGAGCAGTTCTTC. It yields the protein CSARAGTSGDNEQFF.

The V call is TRBV7-6, the J call TRBJ2-2, with D possibly TRBD2 on 6 matching bases. Germline V lookup: CDR1 SGHVS, CDR2 FNYEAQ. V shed 4 bases and J shed 8 bases, with 20 bases lying between them. This CDR3 region has 16 residues. The CDR3 bases are TGTGCCAGCAGCTATTCGGGGGTGATACTCAGAGGGGAGCTGTTTTTT. Translation: CASSYSGVILRGELFF.

The chain joins TRBV11-2 to TRBJ1-1; D is unresolved. Germline V gene lookup returns CDR1 SGHAT and CDR2 FQNNGV. V was shortened by 3 bases and J by 2 bases, with 4 bases between the two germline ends. The CDR3 consists of 12 residues. The CDR3 sequence is CASSLSNTEAFF. The DNA for the CDR3 is TGTGCCAGCAGCTTGAGCAACACTGAAGCTTTCTTT.

CDR3 nucleotides: TGTGCCAGCAGCTTAAGCCAAAACACCATATATTTT. Encoded protein: CASSLSQNTIYF. V is TRBV7-8 and J is TRBJ1-3; no firm D call. The CDR3 is 12 residues long. Between the trimmed V and J ends, which lost 2 bases and 6 bases, there was a span of 5 bases. Germline V CDR1 and CDR2: SGHVS, FQNEAQ.

The chain employs TRBV20-1 and TRBJ2-7; D unclear. From germline, CDR1 is DFQATT and CDR2 SNEGSKA (reference sequence). The CDR3 loop spans 13 amino acids. V lost 2 bases and J lost 0, with 8 bases in between. CDR3 loop: CSARSTTSYEQYF. The DNA for the CDR3 is TGCAGTGCTAGAAGTACTACCTCCTACGAGCAGTACTTC.

The J gene is TRBJ2-7, the V gene TRBV28, with D perhaps being TRBD1 or TRBD2 (5 bases each). Between the trimmed V and J ends, which lost 3 bases and 6 bases, there was a span of 15 bases. The CDR3 consists of 14 residues. CDR1 is MDHEN and CDR2 is SYDVKM in the germline V gene. CDR3 region: CASSLGQRGGEQYF. CDR3 in DNA: TGTGCCAGCAGTTTGGGGCAGCGTGGGGGCGAGCAGTACTTC.

The chain joins TRBV19 to TRBJ2-3; D possibly corresponds to TRBD1 (6 bases). This CDR3 is built from 14 residues. Germline CDR1 is LNHDA and CDR2 is SQIVND (reference sequence). With 7 bases removed from V and 1 base from J, the gap between germline ends came to 12 bases. CDR3 coding DNA: TGTGCCAGTAAAAACAGGGCGGGCACAGATACGCAGTATTTT. This translates into CASKNRAGTDTQYF.

This chain joins TRBV7-9 and TRBJ1-4; no definite D call. This CDR3 is 11 amino acids long. Trimming shortened V by 2 bases and J by 8 bases, and 3 bases separated the two germline ends. CDR1 is SEHNR and CDR2 is FQNEAQ in the germline V gene (reference sequence). The CDR3 DNA is TGTGCCAGCAGCTTAAAGGAAAAACTGTTTTTT. It yields the protein CASSLKEKLFF. The variable domain in full, completed from reference TRBV7-9 and TRBJ1-4, reads DTGVSQNPRHKITKRGQNVTFRCDPISEHNRLYWYRQTLGQGPEFLTYFQNEAQLEKSRLLSDRFSAERPKGSFSTLEIQRTEQGDSAMYLCASSLKEKLFFGSGTQLSVL.

This clonotype was counted a few times. The rearrangement links TRBV2 to TRBJ1-2; possible D gene TRBD1, 6 bases. Trimming cost V 5 bases and J 5 bases, with 12 bases left between them. The germline gives CDR1 SNHLY, CDR2 FYNNEI. There are 13 residues in the CDR3. Here the CDR3 DNA reads TGTGCCAGCAGTACAGGGCCTCGGTATGGCTACACCTTC. This encodes CASSTGPRYGYTF.

CDR3 sequence (DNA): TGTGCCAGCAGCTTCCCTCGGGGGAGCTCCTACAATGAGCAGTTCTTC. Residues: CASSFPRGSSYNEQFF. The V gene is TRBV11-2, the J gene TRBJ2-1; a weak D match, TRBD2 (6 bases). CDR3 size: 16 residues. Germline V CDR1 and CDR2: SGHAT, FQNNGV. The V end lost 3 bases, the J end lost 0 bases, and 12 bases lay between the germline ends.

The chain employs TRBV2 and TRBJ1-5; D call uncertain. Trimming left V 3 bases short and J 0 bases short, with 6 bases between. Germline V CDR1 and CDR2: SNHLY, FYNNEI. The length of the CDR3 is 14 residues. The CDR3 DNA is TGTGCCAGCAGTGACAGGTATAGCAATCAGCCCCAGCATTTT. This encodes CASSDRYSNQPQHF.

The V gene is TRBV6-1, the J gene TRBJ2-7; D remains unclear. The ends were cut back, 6 bases at V and 1 base at J, with 10 bases in the middle. Per germline, CDR1 MNHNS and CDR2 SASEGT. CDR3 size: 13 residues. DNA of the CDR3: TGTGCCAGCAGGGAGTTAGGTTCCTACGAGCAGTACTTC. This sequence encodes CASRELGSYEQYF.

This clonotype was counted a few times. The genes are TRBV20-1 and TRBJ2-4; weak D call: TRBD1 (7 bases). This CDR3 region has 15 residues. The ends were cut back, 0 bases at V and 8 bases at J, with 17 bases in the middle. Germline CDR1 reads DFQATT; CDR2 reads SNEGSKA (reference sequence). The CDR3 nucleotides are TGCAGTGCTAGAGACCCGAGTGGCAGGGGGGACATTCAGTACTTC. This sequence encodes CSARDPSGRGDIQYF.

This clonotype turned up a few times. The chain links TRBV24-1 to TRBJ1-5, with D uncertain. This CDR3 spans 15 amino acids. CDR1 KGHDR and CDR2 SFDVKD come from the germline V gene. V gave up 6 bases and J gave up 0 bases, with 11 bases separating them. CDR3 amino acids: CATSPSSHSNQPQHF. In DNA form, the CDR3 reads TGTGCCACCAGTCCTTCATCTCATAGCAATCAGCCCCAGCATTTT.

This rearrangement joins TRBV24-1 to TRBJ2-1; 10 nucleotides agree with TRBD1. Germline V lookup: CDR1 KGHDR, CDR2 SFDVKD. J lost 4 bases, V lost 1 base, and 3 bases had no gene match. The CDR3 extends over 16 amino acids. In DNA form, the CDR3 reads TGTGCCACCAGTGATTTCTCGGGACAGGGGTACAATGAGCAGTTCTTC. It yields the protein CATSDFSGQGYNEQFF.

In DNA, the CDR3 is TGTGCCAGCAGCCAAGATCGCGGGACAGGGTGGACCCAGTACTTC. This gives the protein CASSQDRGTGWTQYF. V is TRBV4-2 and J is TRBJ2-5; 9 nucleotides agree with TRBD1. The CDR3 length is 15 residues. With V trimmed by 0 bases and J by 7 bases, 6 bases remained unmatched. Germline CDR1 and CDR2: LGHNA and YNFKEQ.